This TCR beta chain was sequenced in a study of cytomegalovirus exposure and HLA in healthy donors. The CDR3 has 15 residues. The J segment lost 6 bases and the V segment lost 4 bases, leaving 7 bases of the junction unmatched. Per the germline V gene, CDR1 is MNHEY and CDR2 is SVGAGI. Vbeta (60) and Jbeta (13) primers were used in the PCR. Using immunoSEQ multiplex PCR, the repertoire was profiled, and TCRdb retains in-frame clones only, with some absent. The top ten clones hold over 2.5% of a sample with some 200,000 clones, roughly 80% of them seen once. The rearrangement links TRBV6-5 to TRBJ2-2, with 8 bases that match TRBD1. The sequence was collected from a female donor in good health and CMV-seronegative. Sequencing was performed on PBMCs. The CDR3 bases are TGTGCCAGCAGTTCGGGACAGGTGGGGCCCGGGGAGCTGTTTTTT. Translation gives CASSSGQVGPGELFF.